The entry below gives a single T cell receptor (beta chain) sequence along with its context. The sample is drawn from a study of cytomegalovirus exposure and HLA in healthy donors. Primers included in the PCR were 60 Vbeta and 13 Jbeta primers. Assay: immunoSEQ multiplex PCR; the TCRdb copy retains only in-frame clones and omits some. The table records approximately 130,000 clones, roughly four fifths of them present only once. Germline V gene sequence: CDR1 MDHEN, CDR2 SYDVKM. The length of the CDR3 is 11 residues. Trimming at V came to 3 bases and at J to 11 bases, leaving 2 bases not matched to a gene.

The sequence came from a female donor in good health and CMV-seropositive. The specimen was PBMCs. The genes are TRBV28 and TRBJ1-1; the match to TRBD1 covers 8 bases. CDR3 sequence (DNA): TGTGCCAGCAGTTTGCAGGGGGCTGCTTTCTTT. This translates into CASSLQGAAFF.